This TCR beta chain was obtained from a study of blood T cell repertoires in COVID-19. Per the original data handling: Estimation of nucleated cell counts relied on the amplification of reference gene primers. Sequencing was performed with immunoSEQ multiplex PCR; in TCRdb, only in-frame clones are kept and a portion is missing. V, J and clone size were drawn from that table, and D and trimming were deduced from the DNA. The sample gives tens of thousands of clones, approximately 92% of which show up once; less than 7% is in the top ten. Germline values: CDR1 SNHLY, CDR2 FYNNEI. The ends lost 5 bases at V and 3 bases at J; junction bases unmatched: 7. This CDR3 spans 15 amino acids.

The sequencing sample was made of peripheral blood. The gene calls are TRBV2 and TRBJ1-1; 9 nucleotides align to TRBD1. This TCR derives from a woman of 80 years or more with acute or convalescent COVID-19. CDR3 sequence (DNA): TGTGCCAGCAGTTCGCGGACAGGGGCGGACACTGAAGCTTTCTTT. Protein sequence: CASSSRTGADTEAFF.